A selection of T cell receptor beta chains follows, all from one sample in a study of early T cells in non-severe SARS-CoV-2 infection. TCRdb fed the 5' RACE reads into MiXCR, producing one record per CDR3 protein. The table has roughly 52,000 distinct CDR3 sequences, more than 5.5% seen once. Specimen: whole blood, collected at baseline. These receptors came from an adult who was a healthcare worker with PCR-confirmed SARS-CoV-2 infection or an uninfected control (not recorded which). Each CDR3 is given with its conserved first and last residue. The D gene is left open where the match is weak. Where a row states a size, it is once, few, many or the class of an expanded clone; other rows omit it.

D gene	clone size	J gene	V gene	CDR3 protein	CDR3 DNA
TRBD2	-	TRBJ2-5	TRBV2	CASSDDSGRLQETQYF	TGTGCCAGCAGTGATGATAGCGGGCGCCTCCAAGAGACCCAGTACTTC
TRBD2	few	TRBJ2-4	TRBV20-1	CSAISGSGGTKNIQYF	TGCAGTGCCATATCCGGTAGCGGGGGAACCAAAAACATTCAGTACTTC
-	few	TRBJ2-7	TRBV29-1	CSVRDPEQYF	TGCAGCGTCCGGGACCCAGAGCAGTACTTC
-	-	TRBJ2-7	TRBV4-3	CASSQGTSGPYEQYF	TGCGCCAGCAGCCAAGGGACAAGCGGGCCGTACGAGCAGTACTTC
-	many	TRBJ2-7	TRBV5-1	CASSLWGLSYEQYF	TGCGCCAGCAGCTTGTGGGGCCTATCCTACGAGCAGTACTTC
-	many	TRBJ1-1	TRBV20-1	CSARGGQGTEAFF	TGCAGTGCTAGAGGCGGCCAAGGCACTGAAGCTTTCTTT
-	few	TRBJ2-3	TRBV7-2	CASSLVARGTDTQYF	TGTGCCAGCAGCTTAGTAGCGAGGGGAACAGATACGCAGTATTTT
-	-	TRBJ2-1	TRBV29-1	CSVALGRGAYNEQFF	TGCAGCGTTGCCTTGGGACGGGGGGCTTACAATGAGCAGTTCTTC
TRBD1	many	TRBJ1-2	TRBV3-1	CASSRGTGDGRGYTF	TGTGCCAGCAGCCGCGGGACAGGGGATGGTAGAGGCTACACCTTC
-	many	TRBJ1-6	TRBV7-2	CASSSMPGVYNSPLHF	TGTGCCAGCAGCTCCATGCCAGGGGTCTATAATTCACCCCTCCACTTT
-	many	TRBJ2-1	TRBV11-2	CASSSLRQGTEFF	TGTGCCAGCAGCTCACTCCGCCAAGGGACTGAGTTCTTC
-	few	TRBJ2-5	TRBV6-1	CASRRGGAETQYF	TGTGCCAGCAGGAGGGGGGGGGCCGAGACCCAGTACTTC
-	-	TRBJ2-3	TRBV7-9	CASSPNPSTDTQYF	TGTGCCAGCAGTCCTAATCCTAGCACAGATACGCAGTATTTT
TRBD1	-	TRBJ2-6	TRBV6-2/TRBV6-3	CASNPGGQVSSGANVLTF	TGTGCCAGCAACCCAGGGGGTCAGGTTAGCTCTGGGGCCAACGTCCTGACTTTC
-	many	TRBJ2-6	TRBV12-3/TRBV12-4	CASNLQVSNSGANVLTF	TGTGCCAGCAACCTACAGGTTTCAAACTCTGGGGCCAACGTCCTGACTTTC
-	many	TRBJ2-7	TRBV7-9	CASSLGLSYEQYF	TGTGCCAGCAGCTTAGGCCTCTCCTACGAGCAGTACTTC
TRBD1	-	TRBJ1-2	TRBV20-1	CSAPFRGGYGYTF	TGCAGTGCTCCCTTCAGGGGGGGCTATGGCTACACCTTC
-	many	TRBJ1-4	TRBV20-1	CSTRATNEKLFF	TGCAGTACCCGTGCAACTAATGAAAAACTGTTTTTT
-	many	TRBJ1-2	TRBV18	CASSPRLAATSGVDGYTF	TGTGCCAGCTCACCACGGCTAGCCGCGACGAGTGGGGTAGATGGCTACACCTTC
-	many	TRBJ1-2	TRBV3-1	CASSNAGYGYTF	TGTGCCAGCAGCAACGCAGGGTATGGCTACACCTTC
-	many	TRBJ1-3	TRBV20-1	CSARDRGESGNTIYF	TGCAGTGCTAGAGATCGGGGGGAGTCAGGAAACACCATATATTTT
TRBD2	many	TRBJ2-1	TRBV20-1	CSARGTSGGQSSYNEQFF	TGCAGTGCTAGGGGTACTAGCGGGGGGCAAAGCTCCTACAATGAGCAGTTCTTC
-	many	TRBJ2-5	TRBV5-8	CASSLVETQYF	TGTGCCAGCAGCTTGGTGGAGACCCAGTACTTC
-	-	TRBJ1-1	TRBV3-1	CASSQGGGPEAFF	TGTGCCAGCAGCCAAGGAGGGGGGCCTGAAGCTTTCTTT
-	many	TRBJ2-5	TRBV28	CASSLRIDGETQYF	TGTGCCAGCAGTTTACGTATCGATGGAGAGACCCAGTACTTC
TRBD1	-	TRBJ2-3	TRBV20-1	CSAGTGWRDTQYF	TGCAGTGCTGGGACAGGGTGGAGAGATACGCAGTATTTT
TRBD1	many	TRBJ2-7	TRBV3-1	CAVRDRDYEQYF	TGTGCCGTAAGGGACAGGGACTACGAGCAGTACTTC
TRBD1	many	TRBJ1-2	TRBV4-3	CASSHGTADYGYTF	TGCGCCAGCAGCCACGGGACAGCGGATTATGGCTACACCTTC
TRBD2	-	TRBJ2-7	TRBV7-2	CANSPGEGYYEQYF	TGTGCCAACAGCCCCGGGGAGGGGTACTACGAGCAGTACTTC
-	many	TRBJ1-1	TRBV28	CASLYGTEAFF	TGTGCCAGCCTGTATGGCACTGAAGCTTTCTTT
-	many	TRBJ2-7	TRBV5-1	CASSLIPSYEQYF	TGCGCCAGCAGCTTGATCCCATCCTACGAGCAGTACTTC
-	medium-sized	TRBJ2-1	TRBV29-1	CSVELPRQVGGEQFF	TGCAGCGTTGAACTGCCCCGACAGGTTGGGGGTGAGCAGTTCTTC
-	-	TRBJ2-1	TRBV7-6	CASSTRGSYNEQFF	TGTGCCAGCTCAACACGGGGGTCCTACAATGAGCAGTTCTTC
TRBD1	many	TRBJ2-7	TRBV7-9	CASSPEIGTIGQGVQGYEQYF	TGTGCCAGCAGCCCGGAAATCGGCACCATCGGACAGGGGGTTCAAGGCTACGAGCAGTACTTC
TRBD2	few	TRBJ2-3	TRBV4-3	CASSHGGGGHFSTDTQYF	TGCGCCAGCAGCCATGGCGGGGGGGGGCACTTCTCCACAGATACGCAGTATTTT
TRBD2	many	TRBJ2-1	TRBV7-6	CASSLGPGTSHGEQFF	TGTGCCAGCAGCTTAGGACCTGGGACTAGTCATGGTGAGCAGTTCTTC
-	many	TRBJ2-7	TRBV20-1	CSARPGVLEQYF	TGCAGTGCCCGGCCTGGGGTGTTAGAGCAGTACTTC
-	many	TRBJ2-1	TRBV11-2	CASSLDGQYNEQFF	TGTGCCAGCAGCTTAGACGGACAGTACAATGAGCAGTTCTTC
TRBD1	many	TRBJ2-3	TRBV7-9	CASSLMAGGPTDTQYF	TGTGCCAGCAGCTTAATGGCAGGGGGCCCCACAGATACGCAGTATTTT
-	few	TRBJ1-2	TRBV27	CASSLTGLINYGYTF	TGTGCCAGCAGTTTGACAGGATTGATTAACTATGGCTACACCTTC
-	many	TRBJ2-3	TRBV11-2	CASSFGGMVTDTQYF	TGTGCCAGCAGCTTTGGGGGCATGGTTACAGATACGCAGTATTTT
TRBD2	-	TRBJ2-3	TRBV7-3	CASSLTRTSGGRDTQYF	TGTGCCAGCAGCTTGACTCGGACTAGCGGGGGAAGGGATACGCAGTATTTT
TRBD1	few	TRBJ1-5	TRBV28	CASSPDRDGNQPQHF	TGTGCCAGCAGTCCAGACAGGGATGGCAATCAGCCCCAGCATTTT
TRBD1	many	TRBJ1-4	TRBV4-1	CASSQTGTGSEKLFF	TGCGCCAGCAGCCAAACCGGGACAGGGTCTGAAAAACTGTTTTTT
TRBD1	many	TRBJ1-5	TRBV20-1	CSARGRTGRRSNQPQHF	TGCAGTGCTAGAGGTCGGACAGGGCGAAGAAGCAATCAGCCCCAGCATTTT
-	many	TRBJ2-1	TRBV5-4	CASSLDWVEAYNEQFF	TGTGCCAGCAGCTTGGATTGGGTAGAAGCCTACAATGAGCAGTTCTTC
TRBD1	few	TRBJ2-7	TRBV12-3/TRBV12-4	CASSSPSTGGSYEQYF	TGTGCCAGCAGTTCCCCCTCAACAGGGGGGTCCTACGAGCAGTACTTC
-	-	TRBJ2-3	TRBV28	CASSFNGDNTDTQYF	TGTGCCAGCAGTTTTAACGGGGATAACACAGATACGCAGTATTTT
-	few	TRBJ2-2	TRBV5-4	CASSLGSGPNTGELFF	TGTGCCAGCAGCTTGGGCAGCGGGCCGAACACCGGGGAGCTGTTTTTT
TRBD2	many	TRBJ2-5	TRBV4-2	CASSQLRGDQETQYF	TGTGCCAGCAGCCAATTGCGGGGGGATCAAGAGACCCAGTACTTC
-	few	TRBJ1-1	TRBV12-3/TRBV12-4	CASSQGPGTEAFF	TGTGCCAGCAGTCAAGGGCCAGGCACTGAAGCTTTCTTT
-	-	TRBJ2-3	TRBV9	CASSPRTLTSTDTQYF	TGTGCCAGCAGCCCTCGGACCCTAACCAGCACAGATACGCAGTATTTT